Presented here are 18 T cell receptor beta chains from one specimen sequenced in a study of blood T cell repertoires in COVID-19. Measured with immunoSEQ multiplex PCR; TCRdb has only the in-frame clones, and not every one. Here the sample spans around 230,000 clones, roughly 87% being singletons. Sequencing was done on a sample of peripheral blood. These TCRs come from a man aged 55 to 70 who had recovered from COVID-19.

The rearrangement uses TRBV5-1 and TRBJ1-2; D possibly corresponds to TRBD1 (5 bases). Germline values: CDR1 SGHRS, CDR2 YFSETQ. The CDR3 is made up of 15 amino acids. Trimming shortened V by 6 bases and J by 4 bases, and 19 bases separated the two germline ends. CDR3 sequence: CASKSGGTPPYGYTF. Written as DNA, the CDR3 is TGCGCCAGCAAGAGTGGAGGGACCCCCCCCTATGGCTACACCTTC.

This clone turned up a few times. The chain joins TRBV7-2 to TRBJ1-6; D might be TRBD1 (5 bases). V lost 4 bases and J lost 11, with 15 bases in between. The CDR3 consists of 14 residues. Germline CDR1 is SGHTA and CDR2 is FQGNSA. The DNA of the CDR3 is TGTGCCAGCAGCTCCAGGGCGTTAAGGACACCCCTCCACTTT. Protein sequence: CASSSRALRTPLHF.

V and J are TRBV5-4 and TRBJ1-6; 8 positions agree with TRBD1. The CDR3 sequence is 14 residues long. CDR1 is SGHNT and CDR2 is YYREEE in the germline V gene (reference sequence). V dropped 5 bases and J dropped 7; count of bases not matched to a gene: 5. CDR3 in DNA: TGTGCCAGCAGTCCGACAGGGGACAATTCACCCCTCCACTTT. Amino acid sequence: CASSPTGDNSPLHF.

The rearrangement links TRBV6-6 to TRBJ2-5, with D possibly matching TRBD2 (6 bases). Trimming took 0 bases from V and 6 from J, leaving 11 bases between them. Looked up from germline, CDR1 is MNHNY and CDR2 is SVGAGI (reference sequence). CDR3 length equals 14 residues. The CDR3 spells CASSYSGGTQTQYF. CDR3 nucleotides: TGTGCCAGCAGTTACTCAGGAGGGACCCAGACCCAGTACTTC.

This clone was counted a single time. The gene calls are TRBV5-1 and TRBJ2-2; the D gene is possibly TRBD1 (5 bases). Germline V gene data show CDR1 as SGHRS and CDR2 as YFSETQ. This CDR3 has 14 residues. V gave up 3 bases and J gave up 1 base, with 7 bases separating them. The CDR3 nucleotides are TGCGCCAGCAGCTCCACAGGGAACACCGGGGAGCTGTTTTTT. Protein: CASSSTGNTGELFF.

The V gene is TRBV5-8, the J gene TRBJ2-5; D remains ambiguous. Deletions cut 0 bases from V and 2 bases from J, with 8 bases between. This CDR3 spans 14 amino acids. Germline V gene data show CDR1 as SGHTS and CDR2 as YDEGEE. CDR3 in amino acids: CASSLVPQQETQYF. The CDR3 DNA sequence: TGTGCCAGCAGCTTGGTACCCCAGCAAGAGACCCAGTACTTC.

This chain joins TRBV5-1 and TRBJ2-1; 9 bases align to TRBD1. Trimming took 5 bases from V and 6 from J; bases not matched to a gene: 12. The CDR3 extends over 16 amino acids. Germline CDR1 is SGHRS and CDR2 is YFSETQ. The CDR3 nucleotides are TGCGCCAGCAGGCAATACACCGGGACAGGGAGCAATGAGCAGTTCTTC. Translating gives CASRQYTGTGSNEQFF.

V gene TRBV2 combines with J gene TRBJ2-5, with D possibly TRBD1 on 5 matching bases. The CDR3 is 13 amino acids. Germline-derived CDR1 and CDR2 are SNHLY and FYNNEI. Deletions cut 7 bases from V and 1 base from J, with 10 bases between. In DNA form, the CDR3 reads TGTGCCAGCACCCGACAGATCCAAGAGACCCAGTACTTC. Encoded protein: CASTRQIQETQYF. The whole variable domain, filled in from reference TRBV2 and TRBJ2-5, reads EPEVTQTPSHQVTQMGQEVILRCVPISNHLYFYWYRQILGQKVEFLVSFYNNEISEKSEIFDDQFSVERPDGSNFTLKIRSTKLEDSAMYFCASTRQIQETQYFGPGTRLLVL.

CDR3 nucleotide sequence: TGTGCCAGCGTGTCCCCTCCCTATGGCTACACCTTC. Protein product: CASVSPPYGYTF. The V gene is TRBV28, the J gene TRBJ1-2; D is ambiguous. Trimming took off 8 bases at V and 4 bases at J, with 11 bases between the two ends. This CDR3 is built from 12 residues. Germline CDR1 is MDHEN and CDR2 is SYDVKM.

V usage is TRBV19 and J usage is TRBJ1-1, with 7 bases fitting TRBD1. V lost 7 bases to trimming and J lost 1 base; unmatched junction nucleotides: 3. Looked up from germline, CDR1 is LNHDA and CDR2 is SQIVND (reference sequence). The CDR3 has 13 residues. The CDR3 region has the DNA TGTGCCAGTATGGGACAGTCGAACACTGAAGCTTTCTTT. This sequence encodes CASMGQSNTEAFF.

The chain recombines TRBV14 with TRBJ1-2; weak D call: TRBD1 (5 bases). V shed 6 bases and J shed 4 bases, with 12 bases lying between them. CDR3 length: 13 amino acids. The germline gives CDR1 SGHDN, CDR2 FVKESK. The CDR3: CASSPGYRYGYTF. The CDR3 DNA sequence: TGTGCCAGCAGTCCAGGGTACCGCTATGGCTACACCTTC.

This rearrangement joins TRBV19 to TRBJ1-3; weak D call: TRBD1 (6 bases). This CDR3 is built from 16 residues. CDR1 is LNHDA and CDR2 is SQIVND in the germline V gene (reference sequence). Trimming stripped 3 bases from V and 7 bases from J, with 19 bases between. Here the CDR3 reads CASSIGTTGGGNTIYF. CDR3 sequence (DNA): TGTGCCAGTAGTATCGGCACGACAGGTGGCGGGAACACCATATATTTT.

This clone has only a few counts. The CDR3 region has the DNA TGCGCCAGCAGCTATATCCCCGACACCCCGCCCCATCAGCCCCAGCATTTT. Protein: CASSYIPDTPPHQPQHF. This sequence joins TRBV5-1 and TRBJ1-5; D ambiguous. Germline-derived CDR1 and CDR2 are SGHRS and YFSETQ. The ends were cut back, 3 bases at V and 5 bases at J, with 21 bases in the middle. CDR3 size: 17 residues.

This chain uses TRBV7-6 with TRBJ2-1, with D maybe TRBD2 (6 bases). Germline V CDR1 and CDR2: SGHVS, FNYEAQ. Trimming cost V 4 bases and J 4 bases, with 8 bases left between them. This CDR3 spans 13 amino acids. CDR3 region: CASSSSVYNEQFF. The CDR3 coding sequence is TGTGCCAGCAGCTCTAGCGTATACAATGAGCAGTTCTTC.

This chain uses TRBV7-2 with TRBJ2-2; 7 positions match TRBD2. The CDR3 spans 15 residues. J was trimmed by 6 bases and V by 4 bases; bases with no gene match: 8. CDR1 and CDR2 from the germline V gene are SGHTA and FQGNSA. In DNA form, the CDR3 reads TGTGCCAGCAGCTACCGGGGGGAGGGGTCCGGGGAGCTGTTTTTT. This codes for CASSYRGEGSGELFF.

The chain recombines TRBV30 with TRBJ2-2; D possibly corresponds to TRBD1 (5 bases). CDR3 length: 17 residues. V lost 3 bases, J lost 2 bases, and 19 bases lay in between. Looked up from germline, CDR1 is GTSNPN and CDR2 is SVGIG (reference sequence). The CDR3 protein is CAWRDHEAGKNTGELFF. CDR3 sequence (DNA): TGTGCCTGGAGGGACCACGAGGCAGGGAAAAACACCGGGGAGCTGTTTTTT.

This chain uses TRBV18 with TRBJ1-2; D is possibly TRBD1 (5 bases). V was trimmed by 5 bases and J by 2 bases, leaving 9 bases between them. This CDR3 is 13 amino acids long. The germline CDR1 and CDR2 sequences are KGHSH and LQKENI. DNA for the CDR3: TGTGCCAGCTCAGAGGACACGAACTATGGCTACACCTTC. Its translation: CASSEDTNYGYTF.

The rearrangement links TRBV27 to TRBJ1-5; weak D call: TRBD1 (6 bases). This CDR3 has 15 amino acids. The V gene's germline CDR1 is MNHEY and CDR2 SMNVEV (reference sequence). The V gene lost 6 bases and the J gene lost 4 bases, with 16 bases spanning the gap. The CDR3 coding sequence is TGTGCCAGCAGAGGTGCGGGGGCTAAGAATCAGCCCCAGCATTTT. This translates into CASRGAGAKNQPQHF.